These T cell receptor beta chains were read from a single sample in a study of blood T cell repertoires in COVID-19. The data were produced by immunoSEQ multiplex PCR, yet TCRdb's version contains in-frame clones alone and is incomplete. The data contain 200,000 to 250,000 clones, about 85% of them singletons. The sequencing sample was made of peripheral blood. Receptor source: a man between 25 and 39 years old with active or convalescent COVID-19. CDR3s include the opening cysteine and the closing phenylalanine or tryptophan. D genes are given only for firm matches. Clone sizes are given selectively: once, few, many, or a class where the clone is expanded.

size	D	J	V	DNA	CDR3
few	TRBD2	TRBJ2-1	TRBV11-3	TGTGCCAGCAGCTTACGAGGAGCGGGGAGCGGTGAGCAGTTCTTC	CASSLRGAGSGEQFF
.	.	TRBJ1-5	TRBV28	TGTGCCAGCAGACAACAGGGTGGTCTTCAGCCCCAGCATTTT	CASRQQGGLQPQHF
.	TRBD2	TRBJ2-2	TRBV14	TGTGCCAGCAGCCAAGTGGTTAGCGGGACAAACACCGGGGAGCTGTTTTTT	CASSQVVSGTNTGELFF
.	.	TRBJ2-7	TRBV4-3	TGCGCCAGCAGCCAAGAATGGGGAGACTCCTACGAGCAGTACTTC	CASSQEWGDSYEQYF
few	TRBD1	TRBJ1-1	TRBV4-3	TGCGCCAGCAGCCAAGATCTCCAGGGGGCTGGGAACACTGAAGCTTTCTTT	CASSQDLQGAGNTEAFF
.	TRBD1	TRBJ1-1	TRBV5-1	TGCGCCAGCAGCCCACAGGGGGGGTACCAGGCGGCTTTCTTT	CASSPQGGYQAAFF
few	TRBD1	TRBJ1-6	TRBV27	TGTGCCAGCAGTGATCGTAACAGGGGGAGTAATTCACCCCTCCACTTT	CASSDRNRGSNSPLHF
few	TRBD1	TRBJ1-6	TRBV5-1	TGCGCCAGCAGCTGGACAGGACCGATGAATAATTCACCCCTCCACTTT	CASSWTGPMNNSPLHF
.	TRBD1	TRBJ2-5	TRBV9	TGTGCCAGCAGCGTATCAGGAGGACAGGCGAAAGAGACCCAGTACTTC	CASSVSGGQAKETQYF
.	TRBD2	TRBJ2-2	TRBV28	TGTGCCAGCTGCCCAGCGGGAGTCACCGGGGAGCTGTTTTTT	CASCPAGVTGELFF
.	.	TRBJ2-1	TRBV28	TGTGCCAGCAGTTCCTCAGGGTTTGAGCAGTTCTTC	CASSSSGFEQFF
.	.	TRBJ2-5	TRBV11-2	TGTGCCAGCAGCTTAGGGTACGGGGAGGAGACCCAGTACTTC	CASSLGYGEETQYF
few	TRBD1	TRBJ2-3	TRBV29-1	TGCAGCGCCGTATTTGGGACAGGGGACACAGATACGCAGTATTTT	CSAVFGTGDTDTQYF
.	TRBD1	TRBJ1-3	TRBV9	TGTGCCAGCAGCGTAACCCTTGGACAGGGGCGAAACACCATATATTTT	CASSVTLGQGRNTIYF
.	TRBD2	TRBJ2-2	TRBV27	TGTGCCACCCGGGCGGGGGGTAGCACCGGGGAGCTGTTTTTT	CATRAGGSTGELFF
.	.	TRBJ1-1	TRBV10-1	TGCGCCAGCAGTGACCAGGACAGGAACACTGAAGCTTTCTTT	CASSDQDRNTEAFF
.	TRBD1	TRBJ2-1	TRBV7-6	TGTGCCAGCAGCCCAGGGACAGGGAACAATGAGCAGTTCTTC	CASSPGTGNNEQFF
.	TRBD2	TRBJ2-7	TRBV4-2	TGTGCCAGCAGCCAGATCGGGACTAGGGGCGAGCAGTACTTC	CASSQIGTRGEQYF
.	.	TRBJ2-1	TRBV7-2	TGTGCCAGCAGCTTAGTTTGGGGCAGTCACAATGAGCAGTTCTTC	CASSLVWGSHNEQFF
.	TRBD1	TRBJ1-5	TRBV6-5	TGTGCCAGCCGCCCTCTCCAACAGGGGGATCAGCCCCAGCATTTT	CASRPLQQGDQPQHF
.	.	TRBJ1-1	TRBV11-2	TGTGCCAGCAGCTTAGGCCCGGAGGGACCCACTGAAGCTTTCTTT	CASSLGPEGPTEAFF
.	TRBD1	TRBJ2-7	TRBV7-8	TGTGCCAGCAACAACTTACGGGGACAGGTCTACGAGCAGTACTTC	CASNNLRGQVYEQYF
.	.	TRBJ1-6	TRBV13	TGTGCCAGCAGCTTGGGAGGGGCCGACTATAATTCACCCCTCCACTTT	CASSLGGADYNSPLHF
.	TRBD2	TRBJ2-3	TRBV7-9	TGTGCCAGCAGCACCATTGGGGGACTAGCGGGAGTGGGAGATACGCAGTATTTT	CASSTIGGLAGVGDTQYF
.	.	TRBJ2-7	TRBV4-1	TGCGCCAGCAGCCAATGGGGGTCGGAGGGATCCTACGAGCAGTACTTC	CASSQWGSEGSYEQYF
.	.	TRBJ1-1	TRBV12-3/TRBV12-4	TGTGCCAGCAGCATCCTCCCGCCTGGCGCTTTCTTT	CASSILPPGAFF
.	TRBD2	TRBJ2-3	TRBV19	TGTGCCAGTAGAACCGGGACTAGCGGGCTAGATACGCAGTATTTT	CASRTGTSGLDTQYF
.	TRBD1	TRBJ2-1	TRBV19	TGTGCCAGTCTAAGGACAGGGTCAAACAATGAGCAGTTCTTC	CASLRTGSNNEQFF
.	.	TRBJ2-2	TRBV24-1	TGTGCCACCAGTGATCCGCAGGGGTCGAACACCGGGGAGCTGTTTTTT	CATSDPQGSNTGELFF
once	.	TRBJ2-7	TRBV12-3/TRBV12-4	TGTGCCAGCAGTTTCGTCCCTAGCCGCGAGCAGTACTTC	CASSFVPSREQYF
.	.	TRBJ2-3	TRBV5-6	TGTGCCAGCAGCTTGGTAAAACGGGTGCCAGATACGCAGTATTTT	CASSLVKRVPDTQYF
once	.	TRBJ2-5	TRBV5-6	TGTGCCAGCAGCTTGGTACAGGGAGCGGAGACCCAGTACTTC	CASSLVQGAETQYF